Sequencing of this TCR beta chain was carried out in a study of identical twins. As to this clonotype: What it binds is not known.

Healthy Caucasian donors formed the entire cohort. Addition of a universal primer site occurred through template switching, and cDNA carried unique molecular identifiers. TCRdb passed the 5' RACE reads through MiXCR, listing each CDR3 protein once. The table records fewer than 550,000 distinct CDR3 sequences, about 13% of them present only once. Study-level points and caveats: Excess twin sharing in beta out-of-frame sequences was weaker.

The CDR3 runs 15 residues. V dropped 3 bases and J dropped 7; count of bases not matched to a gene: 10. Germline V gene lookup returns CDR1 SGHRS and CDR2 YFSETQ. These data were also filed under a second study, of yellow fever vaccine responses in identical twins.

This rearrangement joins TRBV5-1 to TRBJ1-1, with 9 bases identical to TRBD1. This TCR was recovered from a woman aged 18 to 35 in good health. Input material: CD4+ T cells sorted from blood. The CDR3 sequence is CASSSGDRAVGEAFF. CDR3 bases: TGCGCCAGCAGCTCTGGGGACAGGGCGGTAGGTGAAGCTTTCTTT.